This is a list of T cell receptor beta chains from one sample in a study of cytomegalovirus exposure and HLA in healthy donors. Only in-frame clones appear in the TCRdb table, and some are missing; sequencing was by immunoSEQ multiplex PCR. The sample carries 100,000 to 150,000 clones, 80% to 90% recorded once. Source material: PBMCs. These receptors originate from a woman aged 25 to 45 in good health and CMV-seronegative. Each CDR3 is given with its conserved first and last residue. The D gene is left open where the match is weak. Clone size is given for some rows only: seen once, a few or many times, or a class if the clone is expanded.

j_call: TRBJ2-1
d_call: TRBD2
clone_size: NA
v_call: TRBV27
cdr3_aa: CASRLAGVLGYNEQFF
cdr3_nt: TGTGCCAGCAGACTAGCGGGAGTATTAGGCTACAATGAGCAGTTCTTC

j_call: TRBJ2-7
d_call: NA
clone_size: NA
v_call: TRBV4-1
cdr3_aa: CASTLGPRIHEQYF
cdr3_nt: TGCGCCAGCACCCTAGGCCCCCGAATCCACGAGCAGTACTTC

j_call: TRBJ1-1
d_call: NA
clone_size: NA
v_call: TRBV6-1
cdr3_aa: CASSVLFLNTEAFF
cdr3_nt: TGTGCCAGCAGTGTTTTATTCTTGAACACTGAAGCTTTCTTT

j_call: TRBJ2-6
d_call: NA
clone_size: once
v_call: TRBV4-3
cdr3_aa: CASSQDGAGGTSSGANVLTF
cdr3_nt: TGCGCCAGCAGCCAAGATGGTGCCGGCGGGACCTCCTCTGGGGCCAACGTCCTGACTTTC

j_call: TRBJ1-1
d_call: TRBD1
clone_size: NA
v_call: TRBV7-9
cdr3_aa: CASSPLQGRGNTEAFF
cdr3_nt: TGTGCCAGCAGCCCCTTACAGGGGCGGGGGAACACTGAAGCTTTCTTT

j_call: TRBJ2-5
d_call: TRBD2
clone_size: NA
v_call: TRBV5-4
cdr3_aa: CASRPQRDPSVSTQYF
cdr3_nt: TGTGCCAGCAGGCCCCAGCGGGACCCTTCCGTATCGACCCAGTACTTC

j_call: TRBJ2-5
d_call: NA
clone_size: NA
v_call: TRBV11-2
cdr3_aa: CASSLDQQGGPYF
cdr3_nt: TGTGCCAGCAGCTTAGATCAACAGGGCGGTCCGTACTTC

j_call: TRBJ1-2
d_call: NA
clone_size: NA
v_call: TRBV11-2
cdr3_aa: CASSFGADSTRYGYTF
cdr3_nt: TGTGCCAGCAGCTTCGGTGCGGACAGTACGCGCTATGGCTACACCTTC

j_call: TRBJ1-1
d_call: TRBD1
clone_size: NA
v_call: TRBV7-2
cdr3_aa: CASSLAQGQAEAFF
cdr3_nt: TGTGCCAGCAGCTTAGCCCAAGGACAGGCAGAAGCTTTCTTT

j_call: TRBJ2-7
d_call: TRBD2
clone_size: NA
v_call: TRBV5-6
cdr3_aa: CASSSPSGLAYEQYF
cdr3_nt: TGTGCCAGCAGCTCTCCTTCGGGACTAGCCTACGAGCAGTACTTC

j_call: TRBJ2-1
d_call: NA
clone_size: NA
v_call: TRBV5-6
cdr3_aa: CASSTTDNEQFF
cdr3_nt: TGTGCCAGCAGCACGACAGACAATGAGCAGTTCTTC

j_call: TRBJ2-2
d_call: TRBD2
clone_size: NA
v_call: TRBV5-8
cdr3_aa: CASSSILQLAGGPSTGELFF
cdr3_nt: TGTGCCAGCAGCTCCATCCTCCAACTAGCGGGAGGGCCCTCGACCGGGGAGCTGTTTTTT

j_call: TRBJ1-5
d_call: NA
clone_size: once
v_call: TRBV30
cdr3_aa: CAWSVGGYNSNQPQHF
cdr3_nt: TGTGCCTGGAGTGTGGGGGGATACAATAGCAATCAGCCCCAGCATTTT

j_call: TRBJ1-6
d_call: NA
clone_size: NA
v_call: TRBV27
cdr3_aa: CASSFRTVSPLHF
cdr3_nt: TGTGCCAGCAGTTTTAGGACAGTCTCCCCCCTCCACTTT

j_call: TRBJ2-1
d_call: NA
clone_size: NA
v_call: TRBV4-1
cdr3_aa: CASSFDFFSLNEQFF
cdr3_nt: TGCGCCAGCAGTTTCGATTTTTTTAGCCTAAATGAGCAGTTCTTC

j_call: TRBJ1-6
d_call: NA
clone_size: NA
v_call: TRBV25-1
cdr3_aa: CASREITGNSPLHF
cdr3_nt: TGTGCCAGCAGAGAAATAACAGGGAATTCACCCCTCCACTTT

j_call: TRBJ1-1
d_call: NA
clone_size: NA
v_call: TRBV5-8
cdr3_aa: CASSGGHLRNEAFF
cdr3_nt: TGTGCCAGCAGCGGCGGACATCTTAGGAATGAAGCTTTCTTT

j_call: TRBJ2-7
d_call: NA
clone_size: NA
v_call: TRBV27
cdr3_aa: CASSLSVGAPLYEQYF
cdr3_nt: TGTGCCAGCAGTTTATCGGTTGGGGCCCCCCTCTACGAGCAGTACTTC

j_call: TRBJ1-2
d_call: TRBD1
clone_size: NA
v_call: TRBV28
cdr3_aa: CASRWTGANYGYTF
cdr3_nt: TGTGCCAGCAGATGGACAGGGGCAAACTATGGCTACACCTTC

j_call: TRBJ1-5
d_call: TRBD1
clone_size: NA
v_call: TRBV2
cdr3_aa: CASSDRGRNQPQHF
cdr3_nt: TGTGCCAGTTCGGACAGGGGAAGAAATCAGCCCCAGCATTTT

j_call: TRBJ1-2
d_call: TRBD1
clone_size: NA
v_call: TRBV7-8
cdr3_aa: CASSFPGTANYGYTF
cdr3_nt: TGTGCCAGCAGCTTTCCCGGGACAGCTAACTATGGCTACACCTTC

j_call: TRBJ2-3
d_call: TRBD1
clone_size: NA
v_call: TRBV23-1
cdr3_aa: CASSPTGTGLTSTDTQYF
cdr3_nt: TGCGCCAGCAGTCCAACCGGGACAGGGTTAACTAGCACAGATACGCAGTATTTT

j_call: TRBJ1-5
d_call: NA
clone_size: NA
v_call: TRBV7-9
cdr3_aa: CASSQGPGNQPQHF
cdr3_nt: TGTGCCAGCAGTCAGGGTCCCGGCAATCAGCCCCAGCATTTT

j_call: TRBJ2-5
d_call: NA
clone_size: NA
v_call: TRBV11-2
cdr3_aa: CASSPSPVVGETQYF
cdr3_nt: TGTGCCAGCAGCCCTAGCCCGGTGGTAGGTGAGACCCAGTACTTC

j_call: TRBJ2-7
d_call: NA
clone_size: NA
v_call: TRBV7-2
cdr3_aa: CASSLPPTYEQYF
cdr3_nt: TGTGCCAGCAGCCTACCCCCCACCTACGAGCAGTACTTC

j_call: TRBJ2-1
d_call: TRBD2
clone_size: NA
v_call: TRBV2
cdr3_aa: CASRGLAGGHEQFF
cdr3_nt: TGTGCCAGCAGGGGACTAGCGGGGGGGCATGAGCAGTTCTTC

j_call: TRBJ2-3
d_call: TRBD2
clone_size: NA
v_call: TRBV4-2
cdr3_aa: CASSQDIVSGSTDTQYF
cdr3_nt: TGTGCCAGCAGCCAAGATATCGTTAGCGGGAGCACAGATACGCAGTATTTT

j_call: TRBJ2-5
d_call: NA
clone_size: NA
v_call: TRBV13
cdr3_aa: CASSLQGNQETQYF
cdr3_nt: TGTGCCAGCAGCTTACAGGGGAACCAAGAGACCCAGTACTTC

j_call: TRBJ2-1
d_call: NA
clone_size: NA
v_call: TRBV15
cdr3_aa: CATSTGGTTYRNEQFF
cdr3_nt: TGTGCCACCAGCACTGGGGGGACCACCTACCGGAATGAGCAGTTCTTC

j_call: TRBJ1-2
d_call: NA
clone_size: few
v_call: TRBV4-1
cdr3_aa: CASSQVGQGGYGYTF
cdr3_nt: TGCGCCAGCAGCCAAGTTGGGCAGGGCGGCTATGGCTACACCTTC

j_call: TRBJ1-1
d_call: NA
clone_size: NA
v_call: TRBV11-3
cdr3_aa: CASSRDRSSTEAFF
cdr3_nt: TGTGCCAGCAGCCGCGACAGGAGTAGCACTGAAGCTTTCTTT

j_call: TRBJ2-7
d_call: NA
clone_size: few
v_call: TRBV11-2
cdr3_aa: CASSSTGPPYEQYF
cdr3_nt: TGTGCCAGCAGTTCAACAGGGCCCCCCTACGAGCAGTACTTC

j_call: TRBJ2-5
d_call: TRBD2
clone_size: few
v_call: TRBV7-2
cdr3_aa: CASSRGLAGGYGETQYF
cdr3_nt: TGTGCCAGCAGCAGGGGACTAGCGGGGGGGTATGGAGAGACCCAGTACTTC

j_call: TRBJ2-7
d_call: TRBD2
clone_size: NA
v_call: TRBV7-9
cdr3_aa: CASSPSGRVAYEQYF
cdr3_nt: TGTGCCAGCAGCCCGTCAGGGAGGGTGGCCTACGAGCAGTACTTC

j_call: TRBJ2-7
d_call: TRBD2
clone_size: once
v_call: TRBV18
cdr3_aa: CASSPGGGRVYEQYF
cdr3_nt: TGTGCCAGCTCACCAGGGGGGGGACGTGTCTACGAGCAGTACTTC

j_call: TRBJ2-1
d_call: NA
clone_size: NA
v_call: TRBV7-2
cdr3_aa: CASSWGVKHNEQFF
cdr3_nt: TGTGCCAGCAGCTGGGGGGTAAAACACAATGAGCAGTTCTTC

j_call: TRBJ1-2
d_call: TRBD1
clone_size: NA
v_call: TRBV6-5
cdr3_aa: CASTTGTGSFGYTF
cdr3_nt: TGTGCCAGCACAACCGGGACAGGGTCGTTTGGCTACACCTTC

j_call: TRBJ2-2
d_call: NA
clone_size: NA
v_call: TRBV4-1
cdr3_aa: CASSPPTSTLITGELFF
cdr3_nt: TGCGCCAGCAGCCCCCCGACTAGTACCCTGATTACCGGGGAGCTGTTTTTT

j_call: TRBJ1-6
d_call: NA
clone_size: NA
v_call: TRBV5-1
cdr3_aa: CASSVGGGGSPLHF
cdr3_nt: TGCGCCAGCAGCGTTGGCGGAGGTGGTTCACCCCTCCACTTT

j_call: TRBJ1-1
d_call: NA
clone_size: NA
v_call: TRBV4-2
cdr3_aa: CASSQVGGRNTEAFF
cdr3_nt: TGTGCCAGCAGCCAAGTGGGCGGGAGGAACACTGAAGCTTTCTTT

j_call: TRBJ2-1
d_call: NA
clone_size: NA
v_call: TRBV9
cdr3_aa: CASSVDFNEQFF
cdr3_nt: TGTGCCAGCAGCGTGGACTTCAATGAGCAGTTCTTC

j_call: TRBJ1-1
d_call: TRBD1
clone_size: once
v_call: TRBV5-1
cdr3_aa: CASSYNRGHGTEAFF
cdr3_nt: TGCGCCAGCAGCTACAACAGGGGGCATGGCACTGAAGCTTTCTTT

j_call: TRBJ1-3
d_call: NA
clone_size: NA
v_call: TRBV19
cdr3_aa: CASSMVYRHFGNTIYF
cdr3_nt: TGTGCCAGTAGTATGGTGTACAGGCATTTCGGAAACACCATATATTTT

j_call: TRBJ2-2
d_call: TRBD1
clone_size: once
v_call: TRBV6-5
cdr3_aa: CASRPDRQTGELFF
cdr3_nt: TGTGCCAGCAGACCGGACAGGCAAACCGGGGAGCTGTTTTTT

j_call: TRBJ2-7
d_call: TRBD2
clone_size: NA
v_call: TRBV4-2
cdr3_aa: CASSQDGAGGVYEQYF
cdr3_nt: TGTGCCAGCAGCCAAGATGGGGCGGGAGGAGTCTACGAGCAGTACTTC

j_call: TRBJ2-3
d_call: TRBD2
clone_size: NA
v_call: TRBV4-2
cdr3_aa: CASSQDWSGGAEDTQYF
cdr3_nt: TGTGCCAGCAGCCAAGATTGGAGCGGGGGGGCGGAAGATACGCAGTATTTT

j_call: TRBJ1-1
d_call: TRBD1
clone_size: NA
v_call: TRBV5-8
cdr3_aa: CASSLRDRGTEAFF
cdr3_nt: TGTGCCAGCAGCTTGCGCGACAGGGGAACTGAAGCTTTCTTT

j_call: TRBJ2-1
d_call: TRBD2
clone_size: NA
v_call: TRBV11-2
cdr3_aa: CASSSALAGGPVEQFF
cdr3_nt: TGTGCCAGCAGCTCAGCACTAGCGGGAGGGCCGGTTGAGCAGTTCTTC

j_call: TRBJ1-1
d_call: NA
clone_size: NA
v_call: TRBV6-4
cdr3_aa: CASARTGNTEAFF
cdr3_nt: TGTGCCAGCGCGAGAACAGGGAACACTGAAGCTTTCTTT

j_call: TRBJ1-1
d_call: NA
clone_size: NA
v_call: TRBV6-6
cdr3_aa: CASSYSRRRNTEAFF
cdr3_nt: TGTGCCAGCAGTTACTCGAGGCGACGGAACACTGAAGCTTTCTTT

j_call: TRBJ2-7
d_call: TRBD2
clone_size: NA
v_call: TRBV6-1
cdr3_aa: CASSDRAGRASGSYEQYF
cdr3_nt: TGTGCCAGCAGTGATCGGGCCGGGAGGGCCTCCGGCTCCTACGAGCAGTACTTC

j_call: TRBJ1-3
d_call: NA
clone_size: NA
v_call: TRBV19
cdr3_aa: CADGGAGNTIYF
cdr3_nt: TGTGCCGACGGGGGGGCTGGAAACACCATATATTTT

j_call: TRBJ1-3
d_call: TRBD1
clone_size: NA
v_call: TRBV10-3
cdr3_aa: CAISPRQGDSGNTIYF
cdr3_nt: TGTGCCATCAGCCCAAGACAGGGGGACTCTGGAAACACCATATATTTT

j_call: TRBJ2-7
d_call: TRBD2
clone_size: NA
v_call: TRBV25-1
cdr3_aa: CASRPGGRYEQYF
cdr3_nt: TGTGCCAGCAGGCCGGGAGGACGTTACGAGCAGTACTTC

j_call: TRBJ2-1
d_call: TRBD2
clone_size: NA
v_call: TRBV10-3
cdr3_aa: CAISESLAGGLNEQFF
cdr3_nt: TGTGCCATCAGTGAGTCCCTAGCGGGAGGGCTCAATGAGCAGTTCTTC

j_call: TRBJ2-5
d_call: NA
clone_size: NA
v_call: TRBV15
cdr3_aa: CATSRPVEGGNQETQYF
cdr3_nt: TGTGCCACCAGCCGCCCCGTTGAGGGGGGGAACCAAGAGACCCAGTACTTC

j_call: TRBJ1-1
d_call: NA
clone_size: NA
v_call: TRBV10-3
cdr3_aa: CAIRDGMSEAEAFF
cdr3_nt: TGTGCCATCCGAGACGGGATGTCTGAGGCTGAAGCTTTCTTT

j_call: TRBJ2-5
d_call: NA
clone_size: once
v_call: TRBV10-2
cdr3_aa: CASSDGIIRGQETQYF
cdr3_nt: TGCGCCAGCAGTGACGGGATCATACGTGGACAAGAGACCCAGTACTTC

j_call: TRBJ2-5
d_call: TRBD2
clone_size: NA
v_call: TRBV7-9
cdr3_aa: CASSWGSGSSQETQYF
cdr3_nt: TGTGCCAGCAGCTGGGGAAGCGGGAGTTCCCAAGAGACCCAGTACTTC